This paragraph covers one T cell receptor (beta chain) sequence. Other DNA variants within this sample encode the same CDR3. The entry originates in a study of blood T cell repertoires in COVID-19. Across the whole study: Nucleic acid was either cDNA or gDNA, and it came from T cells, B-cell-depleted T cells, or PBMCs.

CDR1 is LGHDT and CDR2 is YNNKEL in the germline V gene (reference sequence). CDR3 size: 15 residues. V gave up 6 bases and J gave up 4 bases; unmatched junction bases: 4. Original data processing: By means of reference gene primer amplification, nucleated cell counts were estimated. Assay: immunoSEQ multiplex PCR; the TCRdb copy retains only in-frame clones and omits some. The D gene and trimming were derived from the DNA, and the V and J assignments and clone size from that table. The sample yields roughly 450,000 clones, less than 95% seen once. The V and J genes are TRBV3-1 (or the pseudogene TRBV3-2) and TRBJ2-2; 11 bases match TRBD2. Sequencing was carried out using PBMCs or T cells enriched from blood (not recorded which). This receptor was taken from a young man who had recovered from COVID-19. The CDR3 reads CASSPLAGGTGELFF. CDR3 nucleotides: TGTGCCAGCAGTCCCCTAGCGGGGGGCACCGGGGAGCTGTTTTTT.